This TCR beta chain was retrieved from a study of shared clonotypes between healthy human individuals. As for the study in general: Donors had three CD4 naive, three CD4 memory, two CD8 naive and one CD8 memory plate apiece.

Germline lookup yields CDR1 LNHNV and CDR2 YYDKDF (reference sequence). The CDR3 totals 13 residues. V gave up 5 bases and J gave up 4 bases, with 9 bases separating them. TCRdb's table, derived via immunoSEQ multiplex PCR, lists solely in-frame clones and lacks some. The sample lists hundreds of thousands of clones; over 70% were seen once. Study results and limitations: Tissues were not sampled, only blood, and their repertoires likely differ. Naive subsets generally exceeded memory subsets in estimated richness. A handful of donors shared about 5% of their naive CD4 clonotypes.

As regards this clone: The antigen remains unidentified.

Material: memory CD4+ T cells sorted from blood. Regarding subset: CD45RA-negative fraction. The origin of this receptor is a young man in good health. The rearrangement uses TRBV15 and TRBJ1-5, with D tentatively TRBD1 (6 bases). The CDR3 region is CATSRDKNQPQHF. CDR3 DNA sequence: TGTGCCACCAGCCGGGACAAAAATCAGCCCCAGCATTTT. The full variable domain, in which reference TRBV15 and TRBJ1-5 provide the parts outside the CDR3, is DAMVIQNPRYQVTQFGKPVTLSCSQTLNHNVMYWYQQKSSQAPKLLFHYYDKDFNNEADTPDNFQSRRPNTSFCFLDIRSPGLGDTAMYLCATSRDKNQPQHFGDGTRLSIL.